The next 2 T cell receptor beta chains were all read from a single sample in a study of response to subunit inactivated influenza vaccine. TCRdb fed the RT-PCR reads into MiXCR, producing one record per CDR3 protein. The table records approximately 520,000 distinct CDR3 sequences, about 25% of them present only once. The specimen comprised CD4+ T cells sorted from PBMCs, sampled about 5 days after vaccination. All receptors come from a man in his fifties or sixties who received an inactivated influenza vaccine.

This clonotype has a handful of counts. J is TRBJ2-3 and V is TRBV6-1, with D possibly being TRBD1 (5 bases). Trimming stripped 7 bases from V and 5 bases from J, with 13 bases between. The germline CDR1 and CDR2 sequences are MNHNS and SASEGT. CDR3 size: 13 residues. The DNA for the CDR3 is TGTGCCAGCACCACGCCAGGGATAGATACGCAGTATTTT. It yields the protein CASTTPGIDTQYF.

The gene calls are TRBV6-2 or TRBV6-3 and TRBJ2-1, with 9 bases lining up with TRBD2. The CDR3 length is 18 residues. Per germline, CDR1 MNHEY and CDR2 SVGEGT. The ends lost 4 bases at V and 0 bases at J; junction bases unmatched: 10. The CDR3 sequence: CASSSHQGAGGSYNEQFF. For the CDR3, the DNA is TGTGCCAGCAGTTCCCACCAGGGAGCGGGGGGCTCCTACAATGAGCAGTTCTTC.